This T cell receptor (beta chain) was identified in a study of cytomegalovirus exposure and HLA in healthy donors. With respect to this clone: Its antigen is not identified.

Findings and caveats of the study: Subsequent analysis revealed that first-cohort TCR clusters tended to co-occur in the approximately 120 validation repertoires.

Sequencing was performed with immunoSEQ multiplex PCR; in TCRdb, only in-frame clones are kept and a portion is missing. This table holds around 250,000 clones, about 90% found once. The TCR comes from a woman younger than 30 in good health and CMV-seronegative. The source material was PBMCs.

The CDR3 bases are TGTGCCAGCAGCTTAGAGCCGGGAGATACGCAGTATTTT. This encodes CASSLEPGDTQYF. The J gene is TRBJ2-3, the V gene TRBV7-2; no clear D. The CDR3 spans 13 residues. Trimming removed 1 base at V and 5 bases at J, with 7 bases between. The germline gives CDR1 SGHTA, CDR2 FQGNSA. The variable domain in full, with the rest retrieved from reference TRBV7-2 and TRBJ2-3, is GAGVSQSPSNKVTEKGKDVELRCDPISGHTALYWYRQSLGQGLEFLIYFQGNSAPDKSGLPSDRFSAERTGGSVSTLTIQRTQQEDSAVYLCASSLEPGDTQYFGPGTRLTVL.